What follows are 31 T cell receptor beta chains derived from one specimen sequenced in a study of shared clonotypes between healthy human individuals. Sequenced by immunoSEQ multiplex PCR; TCRdb stores in-frame clones only, minus some. There are hundreds of thousands of clones in the sample; around 77% occur only once, and around 12% lies in the top ten. Sequenced input: PBMCs. These receptors originate from a middle-aged woman in good health. Some clones in this sample may be carry-over from other donors' samples.

The rearrangement joins TRBV2 to TRBJ1-5; D is possibly TRBD1 (5 bases). This CDR3 contains 14 residues. Germline CDR1 SNHLY, CDR2 FYNNEI. V was cut by 10 bases and J by 1 base, with 14 bases left in between. CDR3 DNA sequence: TGTGCCACCGACTCGGGACTCAGCAATCAGCCCCAGCATTTT. It yields the protein CATDSGLSNQPQHF.

The rearrangement joins TRBV7-9 to TRBJ2-7; no reliable D call. Germline CDR1 SEHNR, CDR2 FQNEAQ (reference sequence). The germline V and J ends were trimmed by 3 bases and 3 bases, with 15 bases remaining between them. The CDR3 spans 15 residues. The CDR3 nucleotides are TGTGCCAGCAGCTTCTCCGGAACTACCGACTACGAGCAGTACTTC. It specifies CASSFSGTTDYEQYF.

The chain carries TRBV18 and TRBJ2-2, with 8 bases lining up with TRBD1. V gave up 2 bases and J gave up 1 base; unmatched junction bases: 6. CDR1 is KGHSH, CDR2 LQKENI, per germline. The CDR3 contains 17 residues. CDR3 region: CASSPVPTGGNTGELFF. In nucleotides, the CDR3 is TGTGCCAGCTCACCAGTCCCCACAGGGGGGAACACCGGGGAGCTGTTTTTT. Supplemented by reference TRBV18 and TRBJ2-2, the full variable domain reads NAGVMQNPRHLVRRRGQEARLRCSPMKGHSHVYWYRQLPEEGLKFMVYLQKENIIDESGMPKERFSAEFPKEGPSILRIQQVVRGDSAAYFCASSPVPTGGNTGELFFGEGSRLTVL.

J is TRBJ2-7 and V is TRBV6-5; tentatively, D is TRBD1 (5 bases). CDR3 length: 11 residues. Trimming left V 6 bases short and J 8 bases short, with 11 bases between. Germline-derived CDR1 and CDR2 are MNHEY and SVGAGI. In nucleotides, the CDR3 is TGTGCCAGCAGGGACGACAGCCAGCAGTACTTC. This encodes CASRDDSQQYF.

The V call is TRBV14, the J call TRBJ1-2, with TRBD1 as a possible D gene (6 bases). V lost 0 bases to trimming and J lost 7 bases, with 12 bases between them. This CDR3 contains 14 residues. Germline CDR1 SGHDN, CDR2 FVKESK. The CDR3 nucleotides are TGTGCCAGCAGCCAAGAGGGCAGGGGCGCTGGCTACACCTTC. It codes for CASSQEGRGAGYTF.

A few counts support this clone. A much larger clone differs from this one at a single base, so this may be a read error. At the DNA level, this CDR3 is encoded by other sequences in the same sample as well. This sequence joins TRBV27 and TRBJ1-3; D uncertain. There are 11 residues in the CDR3. The germline V gene encodes CDR1 MNHEY and CDR2 SMNVEV (reference sequence). V lost 3 bases and J lost 4, with 1 base in between. CDR3 DNA sequence: TGTGCCAGCAGTTTCGGAAACACCATATATTTT. It specifies CASSFGNTIYF.

The chain has TRBV7-2 and TRBJ2-7, with D perhaps TRBD1 (6 bases). This CDR3 contains 13 residues. V was clipped by 5 bases and J by 6 bases, with 14 bases between them. Germline V gene lookup returns CDR1 SGHTA and CDR2 FQGNSA. This chain's CDR3 is CASSPGHRVEQYF. The CDR3, as DNA: TGTGCCAGCAGCCCGGGACACCGCGTCGAGCAGTACTTC.

The chain couples TRBV18 to TRBJ1-4, with 8 bases lining up with TRBD1. CDR3 size: 15 residues. From germline, CDR1 is KGHSH and CDR2 LQKENI. After removal of 4 bases from V and 0 bases from J, the junction contained 1 base not matched to a gene. The CDR3 coding sequence is TGTGCCAGCTCACTACAGGGGGCAACTAATGAAAAACTGTTTTTT. Translation gives CASSLQGATNEKLFF.

V gene TRBV10-1 combines with J gene TRBJ2-2; D is unresolved. V dropped 4 bases and J dropped 6 bases, with 9 bases sitting between them. Germline CDR1 and CDR2: WNHNN and SYGVQD (reference sequence). The length of the CDR3 is 13 residues. CDR3 nucleotide sequence: TGCGCCAGCAGTGGGCACCTACCCGGGGAGCTGTTTTTT. It codes for CASSGHLPGELFF.

This clone appeared a few times. This chain joins TRBV6-4 and TRBJ2-1; D could derive from TRBD1 or TRBD2 (5 bases each). The CDR3 consists of 15 residues. CDR1 and CDR2 from the germline V gene are MRHNA and SNTAGT. V gave up 0 bases and J gave up 4 bases, with 10 bases separating them. The chain's CDR3 is CASSDSGTEYNEQFF. The CDR3 nucleotides are TGTGCCAGCAGTGACTCCGGGACGGAGTACAATGAGCAGTTCTTC.

Concerning this clone: At one boundary the junction diverges from the germline segment, which might be a read error. This rearrangement joins TRBV25-1 to TRBJ2-1, with TRBD1 matching 10 bases. This CDR3 has 15 residues. The germline V gene encodes CDR1 MGHDK and CDR2 SYGVNS. The CDR3 sequence: CASRSTGGSYNGQFF. The DNA of the CDR3 is TGTGCCAGCAGGTCGACAGGGGGCTCCTACAATGGGCAGTTCTTC. The full variable domain, with the rest looked up from reference TRBV25-1 and TRBJ2-1, is EADIYQTPRYLVIGTGKKITLECSQTMGHDKMYWYQQDPGMELHLIHYSYGVNSTEKGDLSSESTVSRIRTEHFPLTLESARPSHTSQYLCASRSTGGSYNGQFFGPGTRLTVL.

This rearrangement joins TRBV4-3 to TRBJ2-1; 8 positions match TRBD2. J was trimmed by 4 bases and V by 3 bases; bases with no gene match: 5. The germline V gene has CDR1 LGHNA and CDR2 YSLEER. This CDR3 has 15 amino acids. The CDR3 DNA is TGCGCCAGCAGCCACCTACTAGCGGATTACAATGAGCAGTTCTTC. Translating it yields CASSHLLADYNEQFF.

J is TRBJ2-5 and V is TRBV12-5, with TRBD2 matching 8 bases. The CDR3 consists of 13 residues. The germline CDR1 and CDR2 sequences are LGHNT and FRNRAP. The J segment lost 1 base and the V segment lost 6 bases, leaving 1 base of the junction unmatched. As DNA, the CDR3 is TGTGCTAGTGGAGCGGGGGCCCAAGAGACCCAGTACTTC. This sequence encodes CASGAGAQETQYF.

The chain combines TRBV5-6 with TRBJ2-1; 13 bases match TRBD2. Germline V gene lookup returns CDR1 SGHDT and CDR2 YYEEEE. Unmatched junction bases numbered 8, after V lost 3 bases and J lost 2 bases. The CDR3 covers 18 residues. The CDR3 spells CASSSGTSGNGPYNEQFF. The CDR3 nucleotides read TGTGCCAGCAGCTCCGGGACTAGCGGGAATGGACCCTACAATGAGCAGTTCTTC.

The chain joins TRBV5-1 to TRBJ1-1, with D unclear. The CDR3 runs to 14 residues. V lost 2 bases to trimming and J lost 2 bases, with 10 bases between them. CDR1 and CDR2 (germline): SGHRS, YFSETQ. CDR3 sequence reads: CASSLSQPNTEAFF. Written as DNA, the CDR3 is TGCGCCAGCAGCTTATCCCAACCAAACACTGAAGCTTTCTTT.

This clone came up a few times. V usage is TRBV10-3 and J usage is TRBJ2-2; TRBD1 might be the D (7 bases). Per the germline V gene, CDR1 is ENHRY and CDR2 is SYGVKD. The V end was cut by 11 bases, the J end by 7 bases, with 20 bases between. The CDR3 covers 14 residues. CDR3 bases: TGTGCCTCCCACCAGGGGGGCAGAGGCGGGGAGCTGTTTTTT. This sequence encodes CASHQGGRGGELFF.

The chain recombines TRBV6-1 with TRBJ2-3; no clear D. The CDR3 contains 15 residues. The V gene lost 5 bases and the J gene lost 2 bases, with 14 bases spanning the gap. Germline V gene lookup returns CDR1 MNHNS and CDR2 SASEGT. CDR3 amino acids: CASSRRKAATDTQYF. As DNA, the CDR3 is TGTGCCAGCAGTCGAAGAAAAGCCGCCACAGATACGCAGTATTTT.

The table lists this clone with a few counts. The chain uses TRBV5-1 and TRBJ2-1; D is perhaps TRBD1 (5 bases). The length of the CDR3 is 14 residues. Germline assignment: CDR1 SGHRS and CDR2 YFSETQ. The V end was cut by 3 bases, the J end by 6 bases, with 13 bases between. CDR3 nucleotides: TGCGCCAGCAGCTCCCAAGGGGTGGGCAATGAGCAGTTCTTC. Its protein is CASSSQGVGNEQFF. Based on the CDR3 plus reference TRBV5-1 and TRBJ2-1, the full variable domain is KAGVTQTPRYLIKTRGQQVTLSCSPISGHRSVSWYQQTPGQGLQFLFEYFSETQRNKGNFPGRFSGRQFSNSRSEMNVSTLELGDSALYLCASSSQGVGNEQFFGPGTRLTVL.

This chain uses TRBV6-5 with TRBJ2-1, with D possibly TRBD1 on 6 matching bases. Germline CDR1 and CDR2: MNHEY and SVGAGI. Trimming left V 6 bases short and J 3 bases short, with 12 bases between. There are 14 residues in the CDR3. The CDR3 is CASRRQALYNEQFF. The DNA for the CDR3 is TGTGCCAGCAGACGACAGGCTCTCTACAATGAGCAGTTCTTC.

The V call is TRBV28, the J call TRBJ1-5, with 7 bases lining up with TRBD1. After removal of 7 bases from V and 1 base from J, the junction contained 10 bases not matched to a gene. The CDR3 is 16 residues long. The V gene's germline CDR1 is MDHEN and CDR2 SYDVKM. CDR3 in DNA: TGTGCCAGCAAACATGACAGGGCCGGGAGCAATCAGCCCCAGCATTTT. This codes for CASKHDRAGSNQPQHF.

This chain uses TRBV7-2 with TRBJ2-7; TRBD2 is a possible D gene (5 bases). The length of the CDR3 is 15 residues. Between the trimmed V and J ends, which lost 1 base and 4 bases, there was a span of 14 bases. Germline V gives CDR1 SGHTA, CDR2 FQGNSA. The CDR3 sequence: CASSLVSGSGYEQYF. CDR3 DNA sequence: TGTGCCAGCAGCTTAGTTTCGGGGTCTGGGTACGAGCAGTACTTC.

This clone was counted a single time. In DNA, the CDR3 is TGTGCCAGCAGTCCCCCCGGGGGGGGCCCCCTCAGGACCATATATTTT. This translates into CASSPPGGGPLRTIYF. The chain couples TRBV28 to TRBJ1-3, with a tentative D call TRBD1 (6 bases). The V end lost 5 bases, the J end lost 10 bases, and 24 bases lay between the germline ends. This CDR3 comprises 16 residues. The germline V gene encodes CDR1 MDHEN and CDR2 SYDVKM.

The chain combines TRBV7-3 with TRBJ2-3, with 7 bases lining up with TRBD1. Germline trimming cut 5 bases from V and 4 bases from J; bases unmatched to any gene: 9. The CDR3 runs 15 residues. CDR1 is SGHTA, CDR2 FQGTGA, per germline. Here the CDR3 reads CASSPTGAVADTQYF. CDR3 in DNA: TGTGCCAGCAGCCCAACAGGGGCGGTAGCAGATACGCAGTATTTT.

V is TRBV30 and J is TRBJ2-5; D tentatively reads TRBD1 or TRBD2 (5 bases each). V was shortened by 4 bases and J by 11 bases, with 23 bases between the two germline ends. There are 14 residues in the CDR3. The germline V gene has CDR1 GTSNPN and CDR2 SVGIG (reference sequence). The CDR3 reads CAWTVMRFQGEQYF. DNA for the CDR3: TGTGCCTGGACGGTGATGAGGTTTCAAGGGGAGCAGTACTTC.

This clone was counted only a few times. The chain uses TRBV28 and TRBJ2-3; D remains unclear. CDR1 and CDR2 (germline): MDHEN, SYDVKM. Trimming pared 7 bases from V and 6 bases from J, leaving 11 bases between. CDR3 length: 12 residues. As DNA, the CDR3 is TGTGCCAGCAAGGATAGTCGGGATACGCAGTATTTT. Amino acids: CASKDSRDTQYF.

The rearrangement uses TRBV7-9 and TRBJ2-1, with TRBD1 identical over 9 bases. The V and J ends lost 6 bases and 9 bases, in that order; junction bases with no gene match: 12. The CDR3 runs to 15 residues. CDR1 and CDR2 (germline): SEHNR, FQNEAQ (reference sequence). CDR3 sequence: CASRPAGTGNTEQFF. DNA for the CDR3: TGTGCCAGCAGGCCCGCTGGGACAGGGAACACTGAGCAGTTCTTC. The full variable domain, in which reference TRBV7-9 and TRBJ2-1 provide the parts outside the CDR3, is DTGVSQNPRHKITKRGQNVTFRCDPISEHNRLYWYRQTLGQGPEFLTYFQNEAQLEKSRLLSDRFSAERPKGSFSTLEIQRTEQGDSAMYLCASRPAGTGNTEQFFGPGTRLTVL.

About this clone itself: This may arise from a read error, as a much more abundant clone is one base away. Other DNA sequences in this specimen translate into the identical CDR3. The rearrangement links TRBV7-9 to TRBJ2-1, with D unclear. The V gene lost 1 base and the J gene lost 4 bases, with 5 bases spanning the gap. Germline V lookup: CDR1 SEHNR, CDR2 FQNEAQ (reference sequence). The CDR3 extends over 13 amino acids. CDR3 region: CASSLGRYNEQFF. The CDR3, as DNA: TGTGCCAGCAGCTTAGGGCGGTACAATGAGCAGTTCTTC.

This clone has only one observation. V gene TRBV7-8 combines with J gene TRBJ2-4; D is perhaps TRBD1 (6 bases). The CDR3 length is 18 residues. The ends were cut back, 5 bases at V and 3 bases at J, with 23 bases in the middle. From germline, CDR1 is SGHVS and CDR2 FQNEAQ. The DNA for the CDR3 is TGTGCCAGCAGCAGACAGGTTTGGGGAGTAAGCCGCAAAAACATTCAGTACTTC. Protein: CASSRQVWGVSRKNIQYF.

V is TRBV2 and J is TRBJ1-4; 7 bases map to TRBD1. J gave up 8 bases and V 4 bases, and 4 bases lay outside the gene matches. Germline V gives CDR1 SNHLY, CDR2 FYNNEI. CDR3 size: 13 residues. For the CDR3, the DNA is TGTGCCAGCAGTGGACAGGGACGGGAAAAACTGTTTTTT. Translated: CASSGQGREKLFF.

Concerning this clone itself: This sequence may be a read error, since a much larger clone differs from it by one base. V usage is TRBV5-1 and J usage is TRBJ2-1; TRBD2 matches 8 bases. Germline CDR1 reads SGHRS; CDR2 reads YFSETQ. The CDR3 runs 17 residues. DNA of the CDR3: TGCGCCTGCAGCTTAGGAGCGGGAGTAGGTGGGTACAATGAGCAGTTCTTC. It is translated as CACSLGAGVGGYNEQFF.

The V call is TRBV30, the J call TRBJ2-5; D possibly corresponds to TRBD1 (6 bases). CDR1 is GTSNPN, CDR2 SVGIG, per germline (reference sequence). The CDR3 loop spans 13 amino acids. The germline V and J ends were trimmed by 4 bases and 9 bases, with 18 bases remaining between them. CDR3 in amino acids: CAWTGRTDSAQYF. In DNA, the CDR3 is TGTGCCTGGACTGGCCGGACAGATTCGGCCCAGTACTTC.